This record covers a single T cell receptor beta chain. What antigen it recognizes has not been identified. One base away there is no much larger clone; base qualities are not given. TCR beta VDJ combination and CDR3 sequence profiling used genomic DNA as the template. An Illumina HiSeq 2000 was used for TCR repertoire sequencing. Per the authors' processing: TRBV/TRBJ rearrangement plots, CDR3 size and DJ length profiles, and Simpson's diversity index were used to evaluate the repertoires. The most abundant DNA sequence in the deep sequencing data was defined as the immunodominant clone. CDR3 amino acid sequences were screened for sharing across subjects and were compared with published repertoires and the VDJdb database. In-frame beta chains were kept once TCRdb had trimmed the public reads at Q25 with fastp and called clones with MiXCR. Identical CDR3 proteins give one entry, which carries the most common genes and DNA. The V and J calls here are based on TCRdb, not the publication. The sample table records around 220,000 distinct CDR3 sequences; roughly 50% of these occur just once. Clones ranked in the top ten supply about 20% of the sample.

This entry is derived from a study of CD8+CD57+ T cells in acquired aplastic anemia (dated by TCRdb to 2017 to 2018). Context from the whole study: A mean of about 3.2 ug of DNA, ranging from roughly 0.18 to 30 ug, was extracted from sorted CD4+ and CD8+ cells. CD8+CD57+ expansion was defined as a frequency above the mean frequency observed in healthy subjects. What the study reported, not specific to this receptor: Around 30 CD8+ CDR3 sequences were found in both patients and controls but appeared to be highly expressed in patients and within the immunodominant clones of the patients. Patients and healthy controls showed no significant difference in CD8+ Simpson's diversity (P=0.060).

Flow cytometry had shown CD8+CD57+ cell expansion in the patients selected for sequencing. Every patient had severe acquired aplastic anemia, diagnosed using the International Study of Aplastic Anemia and Agranulocytosis and Camitta criteria. No therapy had been received by the patients at the time of blood sampling. The study deep-sequenced TCR repertoires of sorted CD4+ and CD8+ blood T cells from severe aplastic anemia patients and healthy subjects. Patients were enrolled under clinicaltrials.gov protocols 00001620, 01623167, 00001397, 00071045, 00081523 and 00961064 in the USA. Ficoll-Paque density gradient centrifugation was used to isolate peripheral blood mononuclear cells. Before DNA was extracted, CD4+ and CD8+ T cells were sorted using either FACS or magnetic beads. Per the germline V gene (reference sequence), SEHNR is the CDR1 and FQNEAQ is the CDR2. V is clipped by 5 bases and J by 12 bases, and the sequence between their germline boundaries is 16 bases long. The CDR3 numbers 12 residues from cysteine through phenylalanine. Here the CDR3 DNA is all that survives: 36 bases in frame from base 1.

The receptor's source is a human donor with aplastic anemia. The sequence joins TRBV7-9 to TRBJ1-1; too little of a D gene remains to name it. The source material was sorted CD4+, CD8+, or CD8+CD57+ T cells (not recorded which) from PBMCs. The encoded CDR3 is CASSVNDGETFF. The DNA sequence follows: TGTGCCAGCAGCGTCAACGACGGCGAAACTTTCTTT.